The source of this T cell receptor beta chain is a study of T-cell reconstitution after alpha-beta-depleted transplantation in children. This clonotype was detected only a few times. The CDR3 sequence is 17 residues long. CDR1 and CDR2 (germline): KGHDR, SFDVKD. Trimming removed 4 bases from V and 4 bases from J; junction bases left unmatched: 9. Researchers prepared the TCRbeta library using unique molecular identifiers, the study reports. Each CDR3 protein is one row after TCRdb ran MiXCR on the PCR reads. Among about 830,000 distinct CDR3 sequences listed, roughly 15% were seen once. The sequence was obtained from a male patient between 5 and 17 years old who had a stem cell transplant for acute lymphoblastic leukemia, so the T cells may come from the graft donor. Source: PBMCs, mostly from graft donor cells, taken 360 days after TCRalphabeta/CD19-depleted stem cell transplant. The chain uses TRBV24-1 and TRBJ2-3; 11 bases match TRBD2. The DNA of the CDR3 is TGTGCCACCAGTGAGGGTCAGACTAGCGGGATTGCAGATACGCAGTATTTT. This sequence encodes CATSEGQTSGIADTQYF.